This TCR beta chain was profiled in a study of cytomegalovirus exposure and HLA in healthy donors. V trimming: 1 base; J trimming: 2 bases; junction bases outside the gene matches: 2. This CDR3 contains 14 residues. Per germline, CDR1 SQVTM and CDR2 ANQGSEA. This clone was seen a single time. Its matching antigen is unknown. The PCR made use of 60 Vbeta and 13 Jbeta primers. Libraries were prepared by immunoSEQ multiplex PCR; TCRdb keeps only in-frame clonotypes and omits some of them. The repertoire holds about 300,000 clones, around 86% seen once, with less than 4.5% in the top ten. Study results and caveats: When a later analysis compared HLA-associated TCR beta chains with equally common others, the HLA-associated chains turned out to be more clonally expanded and to have lower generation probabilities. The classifier was said to identify cytomegalovirus status with high specificity and sensitivity. With later analysis, a missense DCLRE1C variant became linked to TCR beta V- and J-gene trimming. Common viral pathogens seemed, in a later analysis, to connect with several of the most significant clusters.

Input material: PBMCs. This rearrangement joins TRBV29-1 to TRBJ2-1, with 7 bases identical to TRBD2. The sequence was obtained from a man in his forties in good health and CMV-seropositive. The CDR3 DNA follows: TGCAGCGTTGAAGGACTAGCCCCCTACAATGAGCAGTTCTTC. Protein sequence: CSVEGLAPYNEQFF.